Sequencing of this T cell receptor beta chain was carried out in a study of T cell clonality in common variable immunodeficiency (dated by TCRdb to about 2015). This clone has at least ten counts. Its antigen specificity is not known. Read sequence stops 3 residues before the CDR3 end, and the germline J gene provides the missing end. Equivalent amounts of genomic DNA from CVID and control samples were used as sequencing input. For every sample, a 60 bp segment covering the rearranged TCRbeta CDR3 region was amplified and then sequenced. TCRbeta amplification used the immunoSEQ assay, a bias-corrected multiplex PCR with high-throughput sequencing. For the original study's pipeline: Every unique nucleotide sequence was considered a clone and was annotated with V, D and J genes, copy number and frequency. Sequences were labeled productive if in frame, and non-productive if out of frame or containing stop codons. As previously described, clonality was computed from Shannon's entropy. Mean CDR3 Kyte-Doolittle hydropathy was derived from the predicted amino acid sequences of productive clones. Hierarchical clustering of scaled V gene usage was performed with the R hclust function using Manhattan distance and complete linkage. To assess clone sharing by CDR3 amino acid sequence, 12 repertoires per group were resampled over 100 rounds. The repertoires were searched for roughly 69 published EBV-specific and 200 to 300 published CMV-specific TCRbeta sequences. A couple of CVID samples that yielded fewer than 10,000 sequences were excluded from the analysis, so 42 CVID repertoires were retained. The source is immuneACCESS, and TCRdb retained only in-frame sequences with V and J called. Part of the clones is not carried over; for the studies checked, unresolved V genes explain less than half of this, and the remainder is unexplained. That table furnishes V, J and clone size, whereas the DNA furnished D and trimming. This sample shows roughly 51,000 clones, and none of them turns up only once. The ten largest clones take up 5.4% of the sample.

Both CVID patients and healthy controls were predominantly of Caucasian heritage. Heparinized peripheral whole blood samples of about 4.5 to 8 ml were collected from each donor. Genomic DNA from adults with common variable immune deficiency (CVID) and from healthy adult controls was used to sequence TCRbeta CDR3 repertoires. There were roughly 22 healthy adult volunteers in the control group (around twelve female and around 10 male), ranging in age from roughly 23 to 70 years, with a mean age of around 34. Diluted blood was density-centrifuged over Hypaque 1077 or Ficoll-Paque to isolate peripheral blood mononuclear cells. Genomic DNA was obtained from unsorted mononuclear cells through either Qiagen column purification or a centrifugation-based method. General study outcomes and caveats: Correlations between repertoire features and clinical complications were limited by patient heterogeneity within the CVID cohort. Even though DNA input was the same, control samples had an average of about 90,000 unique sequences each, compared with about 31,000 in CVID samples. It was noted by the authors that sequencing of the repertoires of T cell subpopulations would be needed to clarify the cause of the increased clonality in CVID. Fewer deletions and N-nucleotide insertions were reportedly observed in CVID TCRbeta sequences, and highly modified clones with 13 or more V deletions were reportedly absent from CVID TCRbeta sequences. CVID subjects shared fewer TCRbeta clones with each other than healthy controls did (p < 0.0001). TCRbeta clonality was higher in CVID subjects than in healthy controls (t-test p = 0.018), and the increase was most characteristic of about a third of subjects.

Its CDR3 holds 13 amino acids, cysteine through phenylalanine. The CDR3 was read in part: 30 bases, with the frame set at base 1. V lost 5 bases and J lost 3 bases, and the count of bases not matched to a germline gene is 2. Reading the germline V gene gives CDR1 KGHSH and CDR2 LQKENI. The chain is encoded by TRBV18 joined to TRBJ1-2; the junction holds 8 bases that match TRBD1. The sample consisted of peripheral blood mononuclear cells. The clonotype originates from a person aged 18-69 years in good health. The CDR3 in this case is CASSSDRDYGYTF. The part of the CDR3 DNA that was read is TGTGCCAGCTCATCGGACAGGGACTATGGC. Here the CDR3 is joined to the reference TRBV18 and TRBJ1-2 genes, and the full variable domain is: NAGVMQNPRHLVRRRGQEARLRCSPMKGHSHVYWYRQLPEEGLKFMVYLQKENIIDESGMPKERFSAEFPKEGPSILRIQQVVRGDSAAYFCASSSDRDYGYTFGSGTRLTVV.